The rows below give T cell receptor beta chains drawn from one sample of a study of blood T cell repertoires in COVID-19. The assay was immunoSEQ multiplex PCR, and TCRdb's table has in-frame clones only and misses some. Of fewer than 90,000 clones in the sample, approximately 90% are singletons; the top ten hold 6.7%. The sequenced sample consisted of peripheral blood. These receptors were obtained from a woman aged 80 or older with active COVID-19. CDR3s include the opening cysteine and the closing phenylalanine or tryptophan. A D gene is named only where the DNA matches it firmly. Where a row states a size, it is once, few, many or the class of an expanded clone; other rows omit it.

v_gene	d_gene	j_gene	abundance	len	CDR3nt	CDR3aa
TRBV9	-	TRBJ2-1	-	14	TGTGCCAGCCAGGCCCCGGGCGGGGACAATGAGCAGTTCTTC	CASQAPGGDNEQFF
TRBV9	TRBD2	TRBJ2-3	-	17	TGTGCCAGCAGCGCCCATCGGGCGGGAGCAGGCACAGATACGCAGTATTTT	CASSAHRAGAGTDTQYF
TRBV10-3	TRBD1	TRBJ1-2	-	14	TGTGCCATCACCCCTGGGCAGGGGGGCTATGGCTACACCTTC	CAITPGQGGYGYTF
TRBV19	TRBD1	TRBJ1-1	-	16	TGTGCCAGTAGTATGGGGACAGGGGGCCCGAACACTGAAGCTTTCTTT	CASSMGTGGPNTEAFF
TRBV19	TRBD2	TRBJ2-7	-	15	TGTGCCAGTAGTCCAATCGGGGGAGGGACCTACGAGCAGTACTTC	CASSPIGGGTYEQYF
TRBV11-3	-	TRBJ2-1	-	13	TGTGCCAGCAGCTTAGTAGGAGGGAATGAGCAGTTCTTC	CASSLVGGNEQFF
TRBV11-2	TRBD1	TRBJ1-6	-	15	TGTGCCAGCAGCCCCGGGACAGGGTTTAATTCACCCCTCCACTTT	CASSPGTGFNSPLHF
TRBV28	-	TRBJ1-3	-	16	TGTGCCAGCAGTCCTCAGGGTATTGCCTATCATTACACCATATATTTT	CASSPQGIAYHYTIYF
TRBV4-2	-	TRBJ1-5	-	16	TGTGCCAGCAGCCAAGATCTATGGGCTTCCGAACAGCCCCAGCATTTT	CASSQDLWASEQPQHF
TRBV2	TRBD1	TRBJ2-5	-	17	TGTGCCAGCAGAGAACGCCGGGGACAGGGGAACCAAGAGACCCAGTACTTC	CASRERRGQGNQETQYF
TRBV28	-	TRBJ2-5	few	15	TGTGCCAGCAGGAGGGCAGGAATGGGCCAAGAGACCCAGTACTTC	CASRRAGMGQETQYF
TRBV3-1/TRBV3-2	-	TRBJ2-7	once	11	TGTGCCAGCAGCCAAGGGACAGAAAGGTACTTC	CASSQGTERYF
TRBV7-9	TRBD1	TRBJ2-1	-	15	TGTGCCAGCAGCTTAGGACAGGGGTCCTACAATGAGCAGTTCTTC	CASSLGQGSYNEQFF
TRBV5-1	TRBD1	TRBJ2-1	-	15	TGCGCCAGCAGCTTGGAGGGGGCGGACTACAATGAGCAGTTCTTC	CASSLEGADYNEQFF
TRBV27	-	TRBJ2-5	-	14	TGTGCCAGCGGGGGGACGTATGCGCAAGAGACCCAGTACTTC	CASGGTYAQETQYF
TRBV28	-	TRBJ2-6	-	18	TGTGCCAGCAGTTTCCGATCCCAGGGGAGCTCTGGGGCCAACGTCCTGACTTTC	CASSFRSQGSSGANVLTF
TRBV4-1	-	TRBJ2-2	-	14	TGCGCCAGCAGCCAGGGGGGAAGCACCGGGGAGCTGTTTTTT	CASSQGGSTGELFF
TRBV6-2/TRBV6-3	TRBD2	TRBJ2-1	once	17	TGTGCCAGCAGTTACTCGAGTCCTAGCGGGGTATACAATGAGCAGTTCTTC	CASSYSSPSGVYNEQFF
TRBV5-1	-	TRBJ1-5	-	13	TGCGCCAGCATAGCGGGGCCTAATCAGCCCCAGCATTTT	CASIAGPNQPQHF
TRBV6-4	-	TRBJ2-7	-	11	TGTGCCAGCGGGCCTTCTGCCGAGCAGTACTTC	CASGPSAEQYF
TRBV19	-	TRBJ1-2	-	13	TGTGCCACCCGCCCACCAGGGGCAGGTGGCTACACCTTC	CATRPPGAGGYTF
TRBV3-1/TRBV3-2	-	TRBJ2-3	-	15	TGTGCCAGTAAAGGGAGGACAACTAGCACAGATACGCAGTATTTT	CASKGRTTSTDTQYF
TRBV18	-	TRBJ2-2	-	14	TGTGCCAGCTCACCCGACAGGAACACCGGGGAGCTGTTTTTT	CASSPDRNTGELFF
TRBV28	TRBD1	TRBJ2-2	-	16	TGTGCCAGCAGTTTGATTGGGACAGCCAACACCGGGGAGCTGTTTTTT	CASSLIGTANTGELFF
TRBV7-2	TRBD2	TRBJ2-7	-	14	TGTGCCAGCAGCCATAGACTAGCGGACTACGAGCAGTACTTC	CASSHRLADYEQYF
TRBV18	TRBD1	TRBJ1-2	-	14	TGTGCCAGCTCACCTGGGACAGGGCGCTATGGCTACACCTTC	CASSPGTGRYGYTF
TRBV3-1/TRBV3-2	-	TRBJ1-3	-	14	TGTGCCAGCAGTCAGACGGGACAAGGAAACACCATATATTTT	CASSQTGQGNTIYF
TRBV7-2	-	TRBJ1-6	-	16	TGTGCCAGCAGCTTAGCAGCAGGGTACCAAAATTCACCCCTCCACTTT	CASSLAAGYQNSPLHF
TRBV9	-	TRBJ1-6	once	13	TGTGCCAGCAGCTCAGAATATAATTCACCCCTCCACTTT	CASSSEYNSPLHF
TRBV11-2	-	TRBJ2-4	-	17	TGTGCCAGCAGCTTCCCTACTATGTGGGTAGCCAAAAACATTCAGTACTTC	CASSFPTMWVAKNIQYF